Described below is a single T cell receptor beta chain sequence and its context. Its specificity is not known. Sequencing used immunoSEQ multiplex PCR; TCRdb keeps in-frame clones, though not all of them. The data show about 80,000 clones, about 90% seen once. Those patients who had chemo-refractory metastatic non-small-cell lung cancer were given focal radiation along with CTLA-4 blockade through ipilimumab. The entry originates in a study of radiotherapy plus CTLA-4 blockade in lung cancer. Study-level points and caveats: Radiotherapy plus ipilimumab was followed by expansion in blood of tumor-derived TCR clones. Dynamics of early blood T cell clones, together with interferon-beta, were reportedly the best predictors of response.

Trimming pared 0 bases from V and 0 bases from J, leaving 10 bases between. The CDR3 runs 16 residues. The V gene's germline CDR1 is LNHNV and CDR2 YYDKDF (reference sequence). The chain combines TRBV15 with TRBJ2-3; D is possibly TRBD2 (5 bases). The origin of this receptor is a human donor with non-small cell lung cancer who had a partial response to radiotherapy plus ipilimumab. The sequencing here drew on peripheral blood, taken from a patient treated with radiotherapy plus ipilimumab. The CDR3 nucleotides read TGTGCCACCAGCAGAGACGGGGTCCCTAGCACAGATACGCAGTATTTT. It yields the protein CATSRDGVPSTDTQYF.